Listed below are T cell receptor beta chains from one sample, sequenced in a study of blood T cell repertoires in COVID-19. Sequencing was performed with immunoSEQ multiplex PCR; in TCRdb, only in-frame clones are kept and a portion is missing. The table shows over 150,000 clones, with around four fifths occurring only once. Material for sequencing was peripheral blood. The receptor source for this set is a woman between 65 and 79 years old who had recovered from COVID-19. The CDR3 runs from the conserved cysteine through the conserved F or W. Each record gives: CDR3 length, D gene, V gene, J gene, clone size, CDR3 protein, CDR3 DNA. A D gene is named only where the DNA matches it firmly. The listing skips clone size in some rows; elsewhere it reads once, few, many or a size class.

>15|-|TRBV5-4|TRBJ2-5|-
CASSSRLEGQETQYF
TGTGCCAGCAGCTCGCGTTTGGAGGGCCAAGAGACCCAGTACTTC
>15|-|TRBV5-1|TRBJ1-1|-
CASSFPRAGDTEAFF
TGCGCCAGCAGCTTTCCCCGGGCGGGTGACACTGAAGCTTTCTTT
>17|TRBD2|TRBV5-6|TRBJ2-3|-
CASSLRLAGGVTDTQYF
TGTGCCAGCAGCCTACGACTAGCGGGAGGAGTCACAGATACGCAGTATTTT
>16|-|TRBV5-6|TRBJ1-5|-
CASSLAVGRGNQPQHF
TGTGCCAGCAGCTTGGCTGTGGGCAGGGGCAATCAGCCCCAGCATTTT
>16|TRBD2|TRBV15|TRBJ2-2|-
CATSRSGTSGRGELFF
TGTGCCACCAGCAGATCCGGGACTAGCGGGAGGGGGGAGCTGTTTTTT
>16|TRBD1|TRBV25-1|TRBJ1-1|-
CASSEYLGTGDTEAFF
TGTGCCAGCAGTGAATATCTGGGGACAGGGGATACTGAAGCTTTCTTT
>15|TRBD1|TRBV18|TRBJ2-1|few
CASSPRQGSGNEQFF
TGTGCCAGCTCACCCCGACAGGGGTCGGGCAATGAGCAGTTCTTC
>16|-|TRBV24-1|TRBJ2-1|-
CATSDSRASSYNEQFF
TGTGCCACCAGTGATTCCAGGGCCTCCTCCTACAATGAGCAGTTCTTC
>16|TRBD1|TRBV3-1/TRBV3-2|TRBJ1-1|-
CASSPGVPPGGPEAFF
TGTGCCAGCAGCCCCGGGGTCCCCCCAGGGGGCCCTGAAGCTTTCTTT
>15|TRBD1|TRBV15|TRBJ1-5|-
CATSKGASYGQPQHF
TGTGCCACCAGCAAGGGGGCGTCCTACGGTCAGCCCCAGCATTTT
>15|-|TRBV15|TRBJ2-1|-
CATSRDGTTGNEQFF
TGTGCCACCAGCAGAGATGGTACTACTGGAAATGAGCAGTTCTTC
>13|-|TRBV18|TRBJ2-6|-
CASLPGGANVLTF
TGTGCCAGCCTTCCGGGGGGGGCCAACGTCCTGACTTTC